A single sample gave rise to the 20 T cell receptor beta chains below, sequenced in a study of cytomegalovirus exposure and HLA in healthy donors. It was with 60 Vbeta and 13 Jbeta primers that the PCR ran. Assay: immunoSEQ multiplex PCR; the TCRdb copy retains only in-frame clones and omits some. The repertoire holds roughly 100,000 clones, with around 70% as singletons. Sequencing used PBMCs. Every receptor here comes from a man aged 40-49 years in good health and CMV-seronegative.

The genes are TRBV7-8 and TRBJ2-7, with D possibly matching TRBD1 (6 bases). Trimming took 1 base from V and 1 from J, leaving 14 bases between them. CDR1 and CDR2 (germline): SGHVS, FQNEAQ. The CDR3 length is 16 residues. CDR3 in DNA: TGTGCCAGCAGCTTAGTAGCAGGGGAAAAATCCTACGAGCAGTACTTC. It encodes CASSLVAGEKSYEQYF.

A single count supports this clone. The chain uses TRBV18 and TRBJ2-1, with 15 bases identical to TRBD2. The germline CDR1 and CDR2 sequences are KGHSH and LQKENI. The CDR3 runs to 20 residues. V gave up 2 bases and J gave up 1 base; unmatched junction bases: 9. CDR3: CASSPETGLAGGPSYNEQFF. CDR3 DNA sequence: TGTGCCAGCTCACCAGAAACTGGACTAGCGGGAGGGCCGTCCTACAATGAGCAGTTCTTC.

The V and J genes are TRBV7-2 and TRBJ2-4, with D perhaps TRBD2 (6 bases). This CDR3 is built from 16 residues. With 1 base removed from V and 0 bases from J, the gap between germline ends came to 10 bases. Looked up from germline, CDR1 is SGHTA and CDR2 is FQGNSA. The CDR3 spells CASSLGRGVAKNIQYF. In nucleotides, the CDR3 is TGTGCCAGCAGCTTAGGGCGGGGTGTAGCCAAAAACATTCAGTACTTC.

V gene TRBV25-1 combines with J gene TRBJ2-5; TRBD1 is a possible D gene (7 bases). The better agreement between TRBJ2-7 and the DNA end casts doubt on the J call. Germline V CDR1 and CDR2: MGHDK, SYGVNS. The CDR3 is made up of 14 amino acids. This chain's CDR3 is CASGGSQGVYEQYF. The CDR3 DNA reads as TGTGCCAGCGGGGGGAGCCAGGGGGTATACGAGCAGTACTTC.

The rearrangement uses TRBV7-2 and TRBJ2-4; 8 bases line up with TRBD2. CDR3 length: 16 amino acids. The germline V gene encodes CDR1 SGHTA and CDR2 FQGNSA. J was trimmed by 0 bases and V by 0 bases; bases with no gene match: 1. CDR3 DNA sequence: TGTGCCAGCAGCTTAGCGCTAGCGGGAGCCAAAAACATTCAGTACTTC. This sequence encodes CASSLALAGAKNIQYF.

The rearrangement uses TRBV5-1 and TRBJ2-5; D ambiguous. The J call could be wrong; TRBJ2-7 is a better fit for the DNA end. Germline V CDR1 and CDR2: SGHRS, YFSETQ. CDR3 length: 15 amino acids. CDR3 bases: TGCGCCAGCAGCTTGGGGCAAGCGCCAACCTACGAGCAGTACTTC. Encoded protein: CASSLGQAPTYEQYF.

This clone was seen more than once but under ten times. The genes are TRBV2 and TRBJ1-1; TRBD1 matches 8 bases. This CDR3 is 15 amino acids long. Losses at the gene ends were 4 bases for V and 1 base for J; bases not matched to a gene: 5. CDR1 and CDR2 (germline): SNHLY, FYNNEI. This chain's CDR3 is CASSGQGLANTEAFF. The CDR3 DNA reads as TGTGCCAGCAGTGGACAGGGGTTAGCGAACACTGAAGCTTTCTTT.

The V call is TRBV14, the J call TRBJ2-5; TRBD2 matches 12 bases. This CDR3 spans 16 amino acids. CDR1 and CDR2 from the germline V gene are SGHDN and FVKESK. J lost 5 bases, V lost 0 bases, and 4 bases had no gene match. Here the CDR3 DNA reads TGTGCCAGCAGCCAAGACGGACTAGCGGGAAGGGAGACCCAGTACTTC. This sequence encodes CASSQDGLAGRETQYF.

The chain employs TRBV6-5 and TRBJ2-7; a weak D match, TRBD1 (6 bases). Germline V CDR1 and CDR2: MNHEY, SVGAGI. The CDR3 consists of 15 residues. V lost 1 base to trimming and J lost 7 bases, with 17 bases between them. The CDR3 nucleotides are TGTGCCAGCAGTTACTTGACAGGCTCACCGGGGGAGCAGTACTTC. This translates into CASSYLTGSPGEQYF.

The gene calls are TRBV19 and TRBJ2-7, with 15 bases identical to TRBD2. CDR3 length: 16 residues. With V trimmed by 5 bases and J by 7 bases, 9 bases remained unmatched. Germline CDR1 reads LNHDA; CDR2 reads SQIVND (reference sequence). The CDR3 DNA reads as TGTGCCAGTAGTTACGGACTAGCGGGAGGGCCGCGGGAGCAGTACTTC. It translates to CASSYGLAGGPREQYF.

The chain employs TRBV7-6 and TRBJ2-2; 7 bases match TRBD2. V lost 4 bases and J lost 5; bases outside the gene matches: 4. There are 14 residues in the CDR3. Germline loops: CDR1 SGHVS, CDR2 FNYEAQ. CDR3 DNA sequence: TGTGCCAGCAGCTATTGGGGGGGGACCGGGGAGCTGTTTTTT. This translates into CASSYWGGTGELFF.

This clone has more than one count but fewer than ten. The genes are TRBV15 and TRBJ2-4; a possible D gene is TRBD2 (6 bases). With 4 bases removed from V and 5 bases from J, the gap between germline ends came to 12 bases. The CDR3 contains 14 residues. Germline-derived CDR1 and CDR2 are LNHNV and YYDKDF (reference sequence). CDR3 sequence (DNA): TGTGCCACCAGCAAACTAGCCCAGCAAAACATTCAGTACTTC. It translates to CATSKLAQQNIQYF.

This rearrangement joins TRBV18 to TRBJ2-1; 13 bases fit TRBD2. The ends lost 5 bases at V and 9 bases at J; junction bases unmatched: 7. Per germline, CDR1 KGHSH and CDR2 LQKENI. CDR3 size: 15 residues. CDR3 amino acids: CASSIGLAGEFEQFF. Written as DNA, the CDR3 is TGTGCCAGCTCAATTGGACTAGCGGGAGAATTTGAGCAGTTCTTC. Filled out from reference TRBV18 and TRBJ2-1, the complete variable domain reads NAGVMQNPRHLVRRRGQEARLRCSPMKGHSHVYWYRQLPEEGLKFMVYLQKENIIDESGMPKERFSAEFPKEGPSILRIQQVVRGDSAAYFCASSIGLAGEFEQFFGPGTRLTVL.

CDR3 in amino acids: CASSRDRGLNEQFF. The CDR3 nucleotides are TGTGCCAGCTCAAGGGACAGGGGGCTGAATGAGCAGTTCTTC. The chain combines TRBV11-2 with TRBJ2-1; TRBD1 matches at 12 bases. Trimming cost V 8 bases and J 7 bases; bases outside gene matches: 6. This CDR3 has 14 residues. Per germline, CDR1 SGHAT and CDR2 FQNNGV.

The chain employs TRBV7-9 and TRBJ2-4; D remains ambiguous. With 3 bases removed from V and 12 bases from J, the gap between germline ends came to 12 bases. CDR1 is SEHNR, CDR2 FQNEAQ, per germline (reference sequence). This CDR3 is 12 amino acids long. CDR3 coding DNA: TGTGCCAGCAGCTTCCCTCCAGGAAGTCAGTACTTC. This gives the protein CASSFPPGSQYF.

This clone appeared a few times. As DNA, the CDR3 is TGCAGCGTGGGGGGACAGGGGGCTGTCTTCTACGAGCAGTACTTC. It codes for CSVGGQGAVFYEQYF. The V gene is TRBV29-1, the J gene TRBJ2-7; TRBD1 matches at 12 bases. V trimming: 6 bases; J trimming: 3 bases; junction bases outside the gene matches: 9. Germline CDR1 reads SQVTM; CDR2 reads ANQGSEA. The CDR3 length is 15 residues.

This chain uses TRBV7-9 with TRBJ1-4; D uncertain. The CDR3 extends over 14 amino acids. Per the germline V gene, CDR1 is SEHNR and CDR2 is FQNEAQ (reference sequence). The V and J ends lost 7 bases and 6 bases respectively, with 15 bases between them. The CDR3 spells CASILAGPYEKLFF. The CDR3 DNA is TGTGCCAGCATCCTGGCTGGCCCCTATGAAAAACTGTTTTTT.

V usage is TRBV7-2 and J usage is TRBJ1-4, with TRBD1 identical over 8 bases. After removal of 5 bases from V and 0 bases from J, the junction contained 2 bases not matched to a gene. Germline V gene lookup returns CDR1 SGHTA and CDR2 FQGNSA. CDR3 length equals 15 residues. The CDR3 is CASSEGQATNEKLFF. Written as DNA, the CDR3 is TGTGCCAGCAGCGAGGGACAGGCAACTAATGAAAAACTGTTTTTT.

This clone was counted only a few times. Other nucleotide sequences from this sample produce the same CDR3. V gene TRBV28 combines with J gene TRBJ1-5; D not resolved. Germline lookup yields CDR1 MDHEN and CDR2 SYDVKM. The CDR3 has 13 residues. Deletions cut 3 bases from V and 7 bases from J, with 10 bases between. CDR3 DNA: TGTGCCAGCAGTTTCTTAGGCGGGCAGCCCCAGCATTTT. It encodes CASSFLGGQPQHF.

V gene TRBV7-2 combines with J gene TRBJ2-5, with 9 positions matching TRBD2. V trimming: 2 bases; J trimming: 12 bases; junction bases outside the gene matches: 10. The CDR3 is 14 residues long. From germline, CDR1 is SGHTA and CDR2 FQGNSA. The CDR3 loop reads CASSLSSSGGPKYF. The CDR3 nucleotides are TGTGCCAGCAGCTTATCATCCAGCGGGGGGCCGAAGTACTTC.